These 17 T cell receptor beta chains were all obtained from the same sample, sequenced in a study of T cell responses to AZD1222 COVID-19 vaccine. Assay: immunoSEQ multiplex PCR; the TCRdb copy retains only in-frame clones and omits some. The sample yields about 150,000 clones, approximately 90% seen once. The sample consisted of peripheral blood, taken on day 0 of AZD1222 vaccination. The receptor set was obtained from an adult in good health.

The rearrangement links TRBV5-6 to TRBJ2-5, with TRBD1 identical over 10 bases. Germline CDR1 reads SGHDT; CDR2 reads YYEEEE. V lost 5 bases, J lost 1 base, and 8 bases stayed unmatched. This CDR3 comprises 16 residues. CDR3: CASSAGTGVAQETQYF. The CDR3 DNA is TGTGCCAGCAGTGCCGGGACAGGGGTAGCCCAAGAGACCCAGTACTTC.

CDR3 residues: CASSIEIREATEAFF. CDR3 nucleotides: TGTGCCAGTAGTATAGAGATACGTGAGGCCACTGAAGCTTTCTTT. The chain uses TRBV19 and TRBJ1-1; no reliable D call. Trimming cost V 0 bases and J 4 bases, with 12 bases left between them. The V gene's germline CDR1 is LNHDA and CDR2 SQIVND (reference sequence). The CDR3 is made up of 15 amino acids.

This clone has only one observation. This CDR3 is CASSLLPTENSYEQYF. The CDR3 DNA reads as TGTGCCAGCAGTCTACTCCCGACTGAGAATTCCTACGAGCAGTACTTC. The genes are TRBV27 and TRBJ2-7; D is unresolved. The CDR3 extends over 16 amino acids. Germline V lookup: CDR1 MNHEY, CDR2 SMNVEV (reference sequence). V lost 5 bases to trimming and J lost 1 base, with 18 bases between them.

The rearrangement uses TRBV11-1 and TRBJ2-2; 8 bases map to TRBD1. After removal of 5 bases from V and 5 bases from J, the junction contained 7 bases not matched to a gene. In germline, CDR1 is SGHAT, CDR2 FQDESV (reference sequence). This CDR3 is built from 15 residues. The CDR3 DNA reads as TGTGCCAGCAGCCCCTGGACAGGGACGACCGGGGAGCTGTTTTTT. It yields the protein CASSPWTGTTGELFF.

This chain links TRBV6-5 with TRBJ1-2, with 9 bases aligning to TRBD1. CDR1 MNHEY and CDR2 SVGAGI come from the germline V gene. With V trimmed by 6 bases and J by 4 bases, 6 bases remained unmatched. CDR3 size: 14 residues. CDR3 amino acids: CASSVGQGPYGYTF. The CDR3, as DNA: TGTGCCAGCAGCGTGGGACAGGGTCCCTATGGCTACACCTTC.

CDR3: CAWSVPSSGLAKNIQYF. For the CDR3, the DNA is TGTGCCTGGAGTGTTCCCTCCTCTGGGCTAGCCAAAAACATTCAGTACTTC. The chain recombines TRBV30 with TRBJ2-4, with D unclear. In germline, CDR1 is GTSNPN, CDR2 SVGIG (reference sequence). This CDR3 contains 17 residues. Trimming removed 0 bases at V and 0 bases at J, with 15 bases between.

The CDR3 coding sequence is TGTGCCACCAGCAGAGATCCCCTTGGAGCGGGAGCCTCCTACGAGCAGTACTTC. This gives the protein CATSRDPLGAGASYEQYF. The chain carries TRBV15 and TRBJ2-7, with TRBD2 matching 8 bases. Trimming at V came to 0 bases and at J to 0 bases, leaving 10 bases not matched to a gene. This CDR3 comprises 18 residues. CDR1 is LNHNV and CDR2 is YYDKDF in the germline V gene (reference sequence).

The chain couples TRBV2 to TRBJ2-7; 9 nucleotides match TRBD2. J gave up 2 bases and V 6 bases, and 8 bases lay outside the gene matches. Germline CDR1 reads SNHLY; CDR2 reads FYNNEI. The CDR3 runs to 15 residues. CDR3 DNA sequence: TGTGCCAGCAGCGGCGGGAGGGGCAACCCCTACGAGCAGTACTTC. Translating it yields CASSGGRGNPYEQYF.

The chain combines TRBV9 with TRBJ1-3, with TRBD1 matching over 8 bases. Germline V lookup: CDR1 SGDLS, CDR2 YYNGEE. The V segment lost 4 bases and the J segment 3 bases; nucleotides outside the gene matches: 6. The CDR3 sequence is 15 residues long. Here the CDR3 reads CASSPRTGHGNTIYF. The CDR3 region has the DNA TGTGCCAGCAGCCCCCGGACAGGGCATGGAAACACCATATATTTT.

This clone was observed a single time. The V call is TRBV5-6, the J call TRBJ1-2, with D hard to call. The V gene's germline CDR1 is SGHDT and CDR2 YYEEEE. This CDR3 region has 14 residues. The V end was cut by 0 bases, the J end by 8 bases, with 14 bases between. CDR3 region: CASSLGASSWGYTF. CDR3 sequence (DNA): TGTGCCAGCAGCTTGGGGGCCAGCAGCTGGGGCTACACCTTC.

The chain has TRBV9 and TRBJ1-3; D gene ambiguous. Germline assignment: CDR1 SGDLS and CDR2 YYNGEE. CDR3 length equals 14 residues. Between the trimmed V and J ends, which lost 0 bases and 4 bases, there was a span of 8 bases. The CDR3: CASSVALRGNTIYF. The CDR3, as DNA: TGTGCCAGCAGCGTAGCTTTACGAGGAAACACCATATATTTT.

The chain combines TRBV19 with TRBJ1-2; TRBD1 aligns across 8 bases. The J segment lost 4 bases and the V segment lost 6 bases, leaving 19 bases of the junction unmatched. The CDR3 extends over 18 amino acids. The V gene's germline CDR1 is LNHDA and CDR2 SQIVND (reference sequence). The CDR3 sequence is CASSSSSWQGAIGYGYTF. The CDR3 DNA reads TGTGCCAGTAGCTCCTCGTCCTGGCAGGGGGCCATCGGCTATGGCTACACCTTC.

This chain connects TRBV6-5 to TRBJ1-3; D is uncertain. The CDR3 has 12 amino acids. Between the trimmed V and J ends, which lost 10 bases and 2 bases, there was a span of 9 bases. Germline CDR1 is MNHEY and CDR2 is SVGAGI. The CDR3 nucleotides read TGTGCCACCTTCGGGGCTGGAAACACCATATATTTT. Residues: CATFGAGNTIYF.

In DNA, the CDR3 is TGTGCCAGCAGCACAAGCAGGGGGGACGAAGAGACCCAGTACTTC. Translating gives CASSTSRGDEETQYF. The chain links TRBV21-1 to TRBJ2-5; the D segment call TRBD1 is taken from the table without a DNA check. TRBV21-1 is shown as a pseudogene. The CDR3 has 15 residues.

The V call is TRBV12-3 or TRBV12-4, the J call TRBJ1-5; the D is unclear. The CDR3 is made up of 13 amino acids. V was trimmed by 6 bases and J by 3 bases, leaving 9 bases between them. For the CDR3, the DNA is TGTGCCAGCAGCAACGGGGTCAATCAGCCCCAGCATTTT. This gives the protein CASSNGVNQPQHF.

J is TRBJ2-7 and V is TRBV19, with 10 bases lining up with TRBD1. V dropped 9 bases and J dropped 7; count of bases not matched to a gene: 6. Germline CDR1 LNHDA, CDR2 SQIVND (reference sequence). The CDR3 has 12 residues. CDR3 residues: CASRDRGREQYF. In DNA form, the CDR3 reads TGTGCCAGCCGGGACAGGGGTCGGGAGCAGTACTTC.

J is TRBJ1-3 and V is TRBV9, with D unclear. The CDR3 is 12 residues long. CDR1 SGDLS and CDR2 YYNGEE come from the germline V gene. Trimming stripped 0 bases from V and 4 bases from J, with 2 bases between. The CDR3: CASSVAGNTIYF. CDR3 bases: TGTGCCAGCAGCGTAGCGGGAAACACCATATATTTT.